Below, 16 T cell receptor beta chains from the same sample are listed, as sequenced in a study of T-cell memory formation after mild COVID-19 (dated by TCRdb to the early 2020s). Receptor libraries were prepared by 5' RACE. The sample was run on an Illumina NovaSeq 6000. TCRdb reran the public reads through fastp at Q25 and MiXCR, keeping productive beta chains. Identical CDR3 proteins give one entry, which carries the most common genes and DNA. This sample comprises about 160,000 distinct CDR3 sequences, around a third of them detected only once. The biggest ten clones account for around 11% of the sample. Sequencing used PBMCs or a T cell subset sorted from them (not recorded which). The source of these receptors is an adult woman who had mild COVID-19 (a few samples of this study predate the infection). The sample titles of this study are shuffled in the database, so cell type and time point are left out; the donor was told from shared clones.

This chain links TRBV28 with TRBJ2-7; 7 bases are a match to TRBD2. This CDR3 comprises 13 residues. The germline V gene encodes CDR1 MDHEN and CDR2 SYDVKM. V trimming: 8 bases; J trimming: 0 bases; junction bases outside the gene matches: 4. DNA for the CDR3: TGTGCCAGCGCGGGAGCCAACTCCTACGAGCAGTACTTC. It encodes CASAGANSYEQYF.

This clonotype has only a few counts. The CDR3 region is CASSSDREQYF. As DNA, the CDR3 is TGTGCCAGCAGCTCCGACCGGGAGCAGTACTTC. The chain combines TRBV7-9 with TRBJ2-7; no definite D call. Germline V gene data show CDR1 as SEHNR and CDR2 as FQNEAQ (reference sequence). V dropped 4 bases and J dropped 7 bases, with 8 bases sitting between them. The CDR3 consists of 11 residues.

This chain uses TRBV4-1 with TRBJ1-1, with 9 nucleotides matching TRBD1. V trimming: 2 bases; J trimming: 5 bases; junction bases outside the gene matches: 6. There are 15 residues in the CDR3. The germline V gene has CDR1 MGHRA and CDR2 YSYEKL. CDR3 protein: CASSQLQGARTEAFF. The CDR3 coding sequence is TGCGCCAGCAGCCAATTACAGGGGGCGCGGACTGAAGCTTTCTTT.

In this sample, this clonotype turned up a few times. This sequence joins TRBV6-1 and TRBJ2-5, with 8 bases fitting TRBD1. The trim removed 4 bases at V and 5 bases at J, leaving 6 bases unmatched. Germline values: CDR1 MNHNS, CDR2 SASEGT. This CDR3 comprises 14 residues. The CDR3 spells CASSADRAWETQYF. For the CDR3, the DNA is TGTGCCAGCAGTGCGGACAGGGCCTGGGAGACCCAGTACTTC.

V and J are TRBV7-9 and TRBJ2-5; 13 bases are shared with TRBD2. Trimming cost V 4 bases and J 4 bases; bases outside gene matches: 6. Germline CDR1 reads SEHNR; CDR2 reads FQNEAQ (reference sequence). This CDR3 is built from 16 residues. The DNA for the CDR3 is TGTGCCAGCAGCTCGACTAGCGGGAGGTCTCGAGAGACCCAGTACTTC. Translating gives CASSSTSGRSRETQYF.

This chain joins TRBV15 and TRBJ2-5; 8 bases are shared with TRBD2. J lost 9 bases, V lost 1 base, and 4 bases had no gene match. Germline values: CDR1 LNHNV, CDR2 YYDKDF (reference sequence). The CDR3 length is 13 residues. CDR3 in amino acids: CATSRGSGVAQYF. CDR3 bases: TGTGCCACCAGCAGAGGTAGCGGGGTGGCCCAGTACTTC.

This clonotype was detected many times. V and J are TRBV6-6 and TRBJ2-7; D remains ambiguous. This CDR3 comprises 14 residues. V was cut by 6 bases and J by 4 bases, with 16 bases left in between. The germline V gene has CDR1 MNHNY and CDR2 SVGAGI (reference sequence). DNA for the CDR3: TGTGCCAGCAGCCAAGACATCGGGTCTTACGAGCAGTACTTC. This translates into CASSQDIGSYEQYF.

This clonotype occurred once. Here the CDR3 DNA reads TGCGCCAGCAGCTCAACCACAGGGACTAATGGCTACACCTTC. This encodes CASSSTTGTNGYTF. V usage is TRBV5-1 and J usage is TRBJ1-2; tentatively, D is TRBD1 (6 bases). The CDR3 is 14 amino acids. Germline V gene sequence: CDR1 SGHRS, CDR2 YFSETQ. The V gene lost 3 bases and the J gene lost 6 bases, with 15 bases spanning the gap.

This clonotype was seen a handful of times. The chain links TRBV7-9 to TRBJ2-1, with 11 bases identical to TRBD1. J gave up 7 bases and V 3 bases, and 5 bases lay outside the gene matches. The CDR3 consists of 15 residues. Germline CDR1 and CDR2: SEHNR and FQNEAQ (reference sequence). CDR3 loop: CASSLGQGVLNEQFF. CDR3 in DNA: TGTGCCAGCAGCTTGGGACAGGGGGTTCTAAATGAGCAGTTCTTC.

J is TRBJ2-7 and V is TRBV9; D may be TRBD1 (6 bases). The germline V gene has CDR1 SGDLS and CDR2 YYNGEE. This CDR3 has 13 amino acids. Trimming removed 0 bases at V and 6 bases at J, with 10 bases between. The CDR3 protein is CASSVEDSGEQYF. CDR3 coding DNA: TGTGCCAGCAGCGTAGAGGACAGCGGCGAGCAGTACTTC.

This clonotype was seen only a few times. The chain uses TRBV5-5 and TRBJ2-3; possible D gene TRBD2, 7 bases. Germline CDR1 reads SGHKS; CDR2 reads YYEKEE (reference sequence). V was shortened by 2 bases and J by 2 bases, with 12 bases between the two germline ends. The CDR3 runs to 15 residues. The CDR3 spells CASSLGQRDTDTQYF. CDR3 DNA: TGTGCCAGCAGCTTAGGACAGCGGGACACAGATACGCAGTATTTT. The variable domain in full, with the rest retrieved from reference TRBV5-5 and TRBJ2-3, is DAGVTQSPTHLIKTRGQQVTLRCSPISGHKSVSWYQQVLGQGPQFIFQYYEKEERGRGNFPDRFSARQFPNYSSELNVNALLLGDSALYLCASSLGQRDTDTQYFGPGTRLTVL.

The chain is built from TRBV9 and TRBJ2-3; the D is unclear. Germline loops: CDR1 SGDLS, CDR2 YYNGEE. The CDR3 loop spans 14 amino acids. Trimming took off 2 bases at V and 1 base at J, with 8 bases between the two ends. The CDR3 is CASSVRPGTDTQYF. In nucleotides, the CDR3 is TGTGCCAGCAGCGTCCGACCGGGCACAGATACGCAGTATTTT.

A few counts support this clonotype. The chain recombines TRBV2 with TRBJ2-1; TRBD2 matches 9 bases. Germline V lookup: CDR1 SNHLY, CDR2 FYNNEI. The CDR3 contains 14 residues. Trimming removed 7 bases from V and 15 bases from J; junction bases left unmatched: 16. CDR3: CASTLGTSPGGSFF. The DNA of the CDR3 is TGTGCCAGCACCCTGGGGACTAGCCCCGGGGGTTCGTTCTTC.

This clonotype appeared a few times. The chain uses TRBV7-9 and TRBJ1-2; 8 bases map to TRBD1. After removal of 7 bases from V and 4 bases from J, the junction contained 14 bases not matched to a gene. Germline CDR1 SEHNR, CDR2 FQNEAQ (reference sequence). CDR3 length: 16 residues. DNA of the CDR3: TGTGCCAGCAACCCCTCAGGTGCAGGGGGCGTCTATGGCTACACCTTC. This gives the protein CASNPSGAGGVYGYTF. The whole variable domain, filled in from reference TRBV7-9 and TRBJ1-2, reads DTGVSQNPRHKITKRGQNVTFRCDPISEHNRLYWYRQTLGQGPEFLTYFQNEAQLEKSRLLSDRFSAERPKGSFSTLEIQRTEQGDSAMYLCASNPSGAGGVYGYTFGSGTRLTVV.

The chain uses TRBV6-2 or TRBV6-3 and TRBJ1-5; 7 bases are a match to TRBD1. The CDR3 length is 17 residues. J gave up 1 base and V 1 base, and 7 bases lay outside the gene matches. The germline CDR1 and CDR2 sequences are MNHEY and SVGEGT. In DNA, the CDR3 is TGTGCCAGCAGTTACTTGACAGGGACGCTGAGCAATCAGCCCCAGCATTTT. Translating it yields CASSYLTGTLSNQPQHF.

This clonotype appeared many times. The rearrangement joins TRBV5-5 to TRBJ2-5; 14 bases are a match to TRBD2. V lost 0 bases to trimming and J lost 2 bases; unmatched junction nucleotides: 0. Germline V gene sequence: CDR1 SGHKS, CDR2 YYEKEE (reference sequence). The CDR3 spans 16 residues. The CDR3 loop reads CASSLGLAGGQETQYF. CDR3 nucleotides: TGTGCCAGCAGCTTGGGACTAGCGGGGGGGCAAGAGACCCAGTACTTC.